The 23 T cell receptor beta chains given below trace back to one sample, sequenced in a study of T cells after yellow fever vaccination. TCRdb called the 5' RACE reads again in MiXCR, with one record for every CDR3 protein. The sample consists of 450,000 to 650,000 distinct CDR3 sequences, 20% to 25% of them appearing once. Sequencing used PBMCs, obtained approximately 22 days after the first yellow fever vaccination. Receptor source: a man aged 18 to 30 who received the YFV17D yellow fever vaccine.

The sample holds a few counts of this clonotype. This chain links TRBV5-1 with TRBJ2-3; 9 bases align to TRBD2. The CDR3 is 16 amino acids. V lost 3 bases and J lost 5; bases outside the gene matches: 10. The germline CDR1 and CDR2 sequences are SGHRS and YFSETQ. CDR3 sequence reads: CASSSNSGGREDTQYF. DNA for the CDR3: TGCGCCAGCAGCTCAAATAGCGGGGGCCGGGAAGATACGCAGTATTTT.

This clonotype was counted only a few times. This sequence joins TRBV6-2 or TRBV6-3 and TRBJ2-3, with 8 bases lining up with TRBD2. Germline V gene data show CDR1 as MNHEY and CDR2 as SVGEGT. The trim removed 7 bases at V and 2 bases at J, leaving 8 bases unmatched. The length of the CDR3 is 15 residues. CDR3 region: CASNAGGGYTDTQYF. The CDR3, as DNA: TGTGCCAGCAATGCCGGCGGGGGGTACACAGATACGCAGTATTTT.

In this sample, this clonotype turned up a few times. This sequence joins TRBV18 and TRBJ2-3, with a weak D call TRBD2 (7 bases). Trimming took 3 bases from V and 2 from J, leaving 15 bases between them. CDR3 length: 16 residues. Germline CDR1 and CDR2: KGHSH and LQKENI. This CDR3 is CASSPPGGQVTDTQYF. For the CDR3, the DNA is TGTGCCAGCTCACCGCCCGGGGGGCAGGTCACAGATACGCAGTATTTT. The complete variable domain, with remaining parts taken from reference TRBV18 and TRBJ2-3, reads NAGVMQNPRHLVRRRGQEARLRCSPMKGHSHVYWYRQLPEEGLKFMVYLQKENIIDESGMPKERFSAEFPKEGPSILRIQQVVRGDSAAYFCASSPPGGQVTDTQYFGPGTRLTVL.

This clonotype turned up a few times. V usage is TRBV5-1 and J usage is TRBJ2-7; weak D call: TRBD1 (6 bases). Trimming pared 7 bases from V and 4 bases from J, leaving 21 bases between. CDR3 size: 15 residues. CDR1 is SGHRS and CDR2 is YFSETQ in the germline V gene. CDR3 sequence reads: CASANEGKQGYEQYF. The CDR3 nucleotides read TGCGCCAGCGCCAATGAGGGTAAACAGGGTTACGAGCAGTACTTC.

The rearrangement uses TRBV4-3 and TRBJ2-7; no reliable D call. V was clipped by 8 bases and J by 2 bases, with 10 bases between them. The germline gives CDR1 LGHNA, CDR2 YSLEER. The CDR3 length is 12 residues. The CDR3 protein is CASETRPYEQYV. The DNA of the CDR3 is TGCGCCAGCGAGACGCGGCCCTACGAGCAGTACGTC.

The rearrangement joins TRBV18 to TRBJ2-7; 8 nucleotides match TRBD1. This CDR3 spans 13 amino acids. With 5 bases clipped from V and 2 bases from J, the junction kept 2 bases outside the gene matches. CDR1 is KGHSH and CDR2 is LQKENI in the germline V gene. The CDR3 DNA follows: TGTGCCAGCTCAGGGACAGGAGCCTACGAGCAGTACTTC. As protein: CASSGTGAYEQYF.

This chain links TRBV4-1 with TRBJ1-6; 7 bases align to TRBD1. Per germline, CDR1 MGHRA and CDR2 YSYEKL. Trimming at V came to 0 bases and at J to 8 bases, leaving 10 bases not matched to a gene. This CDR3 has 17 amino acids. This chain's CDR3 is CASSQDRRQGVDSPLHF. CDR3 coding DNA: TGCGCCAGCAGCCAAGATCGGCGACAGGGAGTGGATTCACCCCTCCACTTT.

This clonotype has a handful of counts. DNA for the CDR3: TGTGCCAGCAGTGGAACGGACGGCATTCAGTACTTC. Amino acids: CASSGTDGIQYF. The chain combines TRBV2 with TRBJ2-4; D is ambiguous. Germline V gives CDR1 SNHLY, CDR2 FYNNEI. The CDR3 covers 12 residues. V lost 4 bases and J 9 bases, leaving 10 bases between the germline ends.

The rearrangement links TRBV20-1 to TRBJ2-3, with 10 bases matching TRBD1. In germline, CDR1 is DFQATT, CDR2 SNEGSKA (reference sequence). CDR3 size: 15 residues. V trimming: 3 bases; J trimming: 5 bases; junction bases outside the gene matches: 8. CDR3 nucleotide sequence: TGCAGTGCTAGCCTCCGACAGGGGGCCGTAGATACGCAGTATTTT. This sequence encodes CSASLRQGAVDTQYF.

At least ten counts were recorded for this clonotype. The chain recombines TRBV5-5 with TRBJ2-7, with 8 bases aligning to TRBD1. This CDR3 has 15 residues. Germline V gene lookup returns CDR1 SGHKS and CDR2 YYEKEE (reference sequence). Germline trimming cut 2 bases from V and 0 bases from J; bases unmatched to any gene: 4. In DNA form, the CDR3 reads TGTGCCAGCAGCTTCCGCGACAGGGGCTCCTACGAGCAGTACTTC. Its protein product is CASSFRDRGSYEQYF.

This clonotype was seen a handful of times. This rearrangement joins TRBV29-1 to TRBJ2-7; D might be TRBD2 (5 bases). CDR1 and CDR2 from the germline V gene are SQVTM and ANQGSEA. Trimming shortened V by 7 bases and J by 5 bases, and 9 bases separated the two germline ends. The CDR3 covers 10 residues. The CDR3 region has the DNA TGCAGCGCCCGGGGAAACGAGCAGTACTTC. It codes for CSARGNEQYF.

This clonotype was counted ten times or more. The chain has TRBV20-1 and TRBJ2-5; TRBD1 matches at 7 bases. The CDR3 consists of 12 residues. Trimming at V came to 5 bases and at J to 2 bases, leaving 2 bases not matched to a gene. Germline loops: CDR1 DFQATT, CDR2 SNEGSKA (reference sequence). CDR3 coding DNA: TGCAGTGCTTCGGACAGGCAAGAGACCCAGTACTTC. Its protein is CSASDRQETQYF.

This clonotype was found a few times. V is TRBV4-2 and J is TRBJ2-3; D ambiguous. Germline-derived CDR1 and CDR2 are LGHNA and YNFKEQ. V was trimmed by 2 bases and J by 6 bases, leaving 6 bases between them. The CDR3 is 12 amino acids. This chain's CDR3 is CASSQPADTQYF. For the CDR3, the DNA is TGTGCCAGCAGCCAACCCGCGGATACGCAGTATTTT.

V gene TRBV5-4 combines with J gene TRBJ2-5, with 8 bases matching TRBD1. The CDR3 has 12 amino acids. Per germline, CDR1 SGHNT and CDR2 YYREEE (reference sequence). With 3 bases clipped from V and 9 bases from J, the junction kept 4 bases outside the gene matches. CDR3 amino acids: CASSWDRSAQYF. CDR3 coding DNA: TGTGCCAGCAGCTGGGACAGGAGTGCCCAGTACTTC.

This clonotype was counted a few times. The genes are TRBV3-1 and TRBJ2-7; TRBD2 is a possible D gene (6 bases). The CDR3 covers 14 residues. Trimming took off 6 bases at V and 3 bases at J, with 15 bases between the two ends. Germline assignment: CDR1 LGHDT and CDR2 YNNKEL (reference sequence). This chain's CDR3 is CASRKDGGSYEQYF. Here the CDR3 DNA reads TGTGCCAGCAGAAAGGACGGGGGAAGCTACGAGCAGTACTTC.

The CDR3 DNA follows: TGCAGTGCTAGACTCTCCTGGGGAGCTTTCTTT. It codes for CSARLSWGAFF. This rearrangement joins TRBV20-1 to TRBJ1-1; the D is unclear. Germline V gene sequence: CDR1 DFQATT, CDR2 SNEGSKA (reference sequence). Trimming left V 2 bases short and J 10 bases short, with 11 bases between. CDR3 size: 11 residues.

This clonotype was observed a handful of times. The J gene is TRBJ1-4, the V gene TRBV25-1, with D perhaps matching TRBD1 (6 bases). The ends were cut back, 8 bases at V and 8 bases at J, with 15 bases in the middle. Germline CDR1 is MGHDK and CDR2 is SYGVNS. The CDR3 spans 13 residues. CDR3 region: CASGFGTLEKLFF. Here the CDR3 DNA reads TGTGCCAGCGGCTTCGGGACACTCGAAAAACTGTTTTTT. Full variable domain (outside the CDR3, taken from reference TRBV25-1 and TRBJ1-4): EADIYQTPRYLVIGTGKKITLECSQTMGHDKMYWYQQDPGMELHLIHYSYGVNSTEKGDLSSESTVSRIRTEHFPLTLESARPSHTSQYLCASGFGTLEKLFFGSGTQLSVL.

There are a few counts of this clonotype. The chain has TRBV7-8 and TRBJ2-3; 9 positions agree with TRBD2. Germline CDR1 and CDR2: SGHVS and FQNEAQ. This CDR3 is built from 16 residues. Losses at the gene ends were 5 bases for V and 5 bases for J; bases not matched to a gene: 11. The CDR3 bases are TGTGCCAGCAGCCCCATGTTCGGCGGGGGGGGAGATACGCAGTATTTT. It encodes CASSPMFGGGGDTQYF.

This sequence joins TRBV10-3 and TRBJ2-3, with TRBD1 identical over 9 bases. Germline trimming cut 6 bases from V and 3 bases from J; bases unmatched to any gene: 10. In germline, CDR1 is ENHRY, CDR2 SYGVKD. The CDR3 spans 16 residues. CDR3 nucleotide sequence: TGTGCCATCAGGCCCCCTGGGGGACAGGGAACAGATACGCAGTATTTT. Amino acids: CAIRPPGGQGTDTQYF.

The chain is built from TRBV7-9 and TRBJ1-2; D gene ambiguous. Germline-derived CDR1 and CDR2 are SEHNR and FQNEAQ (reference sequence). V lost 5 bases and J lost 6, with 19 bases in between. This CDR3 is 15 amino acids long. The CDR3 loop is CASSLWGLAAHGYTF. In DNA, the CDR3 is TGTGCCAGCAGCCTATGGGGTCTTGCAGCTCATGGCTACACCTTC.

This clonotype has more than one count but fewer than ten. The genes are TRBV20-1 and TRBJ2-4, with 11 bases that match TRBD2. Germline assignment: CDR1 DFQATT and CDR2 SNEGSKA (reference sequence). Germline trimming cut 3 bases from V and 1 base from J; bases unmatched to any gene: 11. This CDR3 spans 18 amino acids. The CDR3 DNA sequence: TGCAGTGCTAGTTCTAGCGGGGGGACGGGGTCTGCCAAAAACATTCAGTACTTC. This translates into CSASSSGGTGSAKNIQYF.

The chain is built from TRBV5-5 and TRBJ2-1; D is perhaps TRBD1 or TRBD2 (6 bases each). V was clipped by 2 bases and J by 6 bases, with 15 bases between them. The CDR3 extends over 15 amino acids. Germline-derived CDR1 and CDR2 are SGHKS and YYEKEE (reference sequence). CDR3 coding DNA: TGTGCCAGCAGCTTTTCCCGGGGGCCAGGCAATGAGCAGTTCTTC. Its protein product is CASSFSRGPGNEQFF. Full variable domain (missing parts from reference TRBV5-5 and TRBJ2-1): DAGVTQSPTHLIKTRGQQVTLRCSPISGHKSVSWYQQVLGQGPQFIFQYYEKEERGRGNFPDRFSARQFPNYSSELNVNALLLGDSALYLCASSFSRGPGNEQFFGPGTRLTVL.

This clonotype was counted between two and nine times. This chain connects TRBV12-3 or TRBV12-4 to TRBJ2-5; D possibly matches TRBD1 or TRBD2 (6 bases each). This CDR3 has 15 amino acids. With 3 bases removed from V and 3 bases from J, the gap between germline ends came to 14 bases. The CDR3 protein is CASSLVPGAEETQYF. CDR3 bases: TGTGCCAGCAGTTTGGTTCCGGGGGCAGAAGAGACCCAGTACTTC.